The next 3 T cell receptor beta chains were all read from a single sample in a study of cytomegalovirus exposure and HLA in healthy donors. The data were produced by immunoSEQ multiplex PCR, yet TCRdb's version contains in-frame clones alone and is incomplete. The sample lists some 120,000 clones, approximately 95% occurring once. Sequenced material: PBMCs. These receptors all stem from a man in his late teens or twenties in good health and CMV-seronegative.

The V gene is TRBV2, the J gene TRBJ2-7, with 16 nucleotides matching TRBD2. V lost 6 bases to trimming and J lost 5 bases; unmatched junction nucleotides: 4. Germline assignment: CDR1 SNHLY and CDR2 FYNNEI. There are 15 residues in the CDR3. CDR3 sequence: CASRHGTSGRDEQYF. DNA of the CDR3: TGTGCCAGCAGACACGGGACTAGCGGGAGGGACGAGCAGTACTTC.

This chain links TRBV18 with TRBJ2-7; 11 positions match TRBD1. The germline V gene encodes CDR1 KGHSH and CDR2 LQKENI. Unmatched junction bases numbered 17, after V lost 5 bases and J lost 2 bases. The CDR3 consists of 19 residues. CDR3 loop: CASSWDRGDLAGPPYEQYF. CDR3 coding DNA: TGTGCCAGCTCATGGGACAGGGGGGATCTAGCGGGTCCTCCCTACGAGCAGTACTTC.

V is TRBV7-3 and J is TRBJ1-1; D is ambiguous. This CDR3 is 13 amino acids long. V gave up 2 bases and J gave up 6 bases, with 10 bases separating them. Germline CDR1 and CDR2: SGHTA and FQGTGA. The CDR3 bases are TGTGCCAGCAGCTTAGACTCAACGGCTGAAGCTTTCTTT. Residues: CASSLDSTAEAFF.